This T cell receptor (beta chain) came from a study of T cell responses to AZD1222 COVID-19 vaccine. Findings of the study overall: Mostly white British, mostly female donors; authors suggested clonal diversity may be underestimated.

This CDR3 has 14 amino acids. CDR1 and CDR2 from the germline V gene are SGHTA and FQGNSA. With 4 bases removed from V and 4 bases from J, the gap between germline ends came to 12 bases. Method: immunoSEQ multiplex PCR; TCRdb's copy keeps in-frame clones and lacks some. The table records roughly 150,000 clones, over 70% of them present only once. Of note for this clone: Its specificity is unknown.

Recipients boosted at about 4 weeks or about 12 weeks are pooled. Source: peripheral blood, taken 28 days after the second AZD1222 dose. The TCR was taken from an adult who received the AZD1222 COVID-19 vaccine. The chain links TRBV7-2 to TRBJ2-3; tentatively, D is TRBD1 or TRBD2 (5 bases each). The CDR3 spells CASSSLGRADTQYF. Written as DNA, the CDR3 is TGTGCCAGCAGCTCCTTGGGGCGGGCAGATACGCAGTATTTT.